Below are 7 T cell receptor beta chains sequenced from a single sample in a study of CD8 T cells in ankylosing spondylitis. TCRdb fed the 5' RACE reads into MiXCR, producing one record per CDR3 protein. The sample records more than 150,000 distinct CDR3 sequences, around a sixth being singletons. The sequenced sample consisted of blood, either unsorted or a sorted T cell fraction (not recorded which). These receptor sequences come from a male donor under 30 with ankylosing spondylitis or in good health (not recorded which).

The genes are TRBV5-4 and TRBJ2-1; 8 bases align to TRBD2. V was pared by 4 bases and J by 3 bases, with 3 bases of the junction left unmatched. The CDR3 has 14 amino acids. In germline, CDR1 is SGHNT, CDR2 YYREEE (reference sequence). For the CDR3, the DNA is TGTGCCAGCAGCATGGGACTAGACTACAATGAGCAGTTCTTC. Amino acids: CASSMGLDYNEQFF.

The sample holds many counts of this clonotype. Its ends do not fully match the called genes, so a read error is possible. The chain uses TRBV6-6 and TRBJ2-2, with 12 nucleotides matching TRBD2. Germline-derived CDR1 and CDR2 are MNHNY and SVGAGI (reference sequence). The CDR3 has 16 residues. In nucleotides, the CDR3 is TGTGCCAGCAGTTCCACTAGCGGGAGGTACACCGTGGAGCTGTTTTTT. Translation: CASSSTSGRYTVELFF.

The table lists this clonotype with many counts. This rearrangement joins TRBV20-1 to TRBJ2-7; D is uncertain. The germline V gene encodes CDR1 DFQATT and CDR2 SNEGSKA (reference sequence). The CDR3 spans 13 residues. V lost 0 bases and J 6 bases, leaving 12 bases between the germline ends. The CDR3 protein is CSARERIFGEQYV. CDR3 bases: TGCAGTGCTAGAGAGCGGATTTTTGGCGAGCAGTACGTC.

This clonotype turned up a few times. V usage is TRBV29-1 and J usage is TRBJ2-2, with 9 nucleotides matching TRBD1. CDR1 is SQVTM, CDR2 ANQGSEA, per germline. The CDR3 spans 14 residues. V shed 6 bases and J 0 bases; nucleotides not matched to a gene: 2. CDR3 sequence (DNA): TGCAGCGTAGGGACAGGGCCGAACACCGGGGAGCTGTTTTTT. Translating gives CSVGTGPNTGELFF.

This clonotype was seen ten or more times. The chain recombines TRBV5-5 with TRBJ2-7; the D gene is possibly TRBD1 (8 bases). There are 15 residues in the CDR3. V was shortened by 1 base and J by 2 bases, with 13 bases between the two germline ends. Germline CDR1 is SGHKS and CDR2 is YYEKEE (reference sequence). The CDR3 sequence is CASSLTTGGAYEQYV. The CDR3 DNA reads TGTGCCAGCAGCTTGACCACAGGGGGGGCCTACGAGCAGTACGTC.

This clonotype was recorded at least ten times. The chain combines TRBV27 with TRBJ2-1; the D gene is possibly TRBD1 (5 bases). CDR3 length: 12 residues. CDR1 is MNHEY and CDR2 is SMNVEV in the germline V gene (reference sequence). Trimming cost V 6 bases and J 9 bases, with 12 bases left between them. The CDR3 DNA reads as TGTGCCAGCAGCTTAAGTCAGGGTGAGCAGTTCTTC. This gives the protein CASSLSQGEQFF.

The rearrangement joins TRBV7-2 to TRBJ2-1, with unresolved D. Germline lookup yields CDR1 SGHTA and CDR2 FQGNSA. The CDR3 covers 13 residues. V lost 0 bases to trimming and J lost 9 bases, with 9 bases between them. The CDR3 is CASSLASYGEQFF. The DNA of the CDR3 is TGTGCCAGCAGCTTAGCGTCGTACGGTGAGCAGTTCTTC.